Below, 14 T cell receptor beta chains from the same sample are listed, as sequenced in a study of beta chain features in type 1 diabetes. The investigators reverse transcribed all of the isolated RNA, so they sequenced expressed TCRB transcripts. The method was immunoSEQ multiplex PCR; TCRdb's version includes in-frame clones alone and lacks a portion of them. The sample includes under 400,000 clones, about 12% of them seen just once. The material sequenced was naive CD4+ T cells from blood. These receptors were collected from a man younger than 35 in good health.

This sequence joins TRBV5-6 and TRBJ1-5, with TRBD1 matching over 10 bases. Germline V gene data show CDR1 as SGHDT and CDR2 as YYEEEE. CDR3 size: 16 residues. V shed 4 bases, J shed 6 bases, and the junction held 10 bases outside the gene matches. CDR3 amino acids: CASSARDRGGSQPQHF. The CDR3 DNA sequence: TGTGCCAGCAGCGCCCGGGACAGGGGAGGAAGTCAGCCCCAGCATTTT.

The V call is TRBV30, the J call TRBJ1-6; no firm D call. Germline V gene sequence: CDR1 GTSNPN, CDR2 SVGIG (reference sequence). The CDR3 sequence is 14 residues long. The V end was cut by 8 bases, the J end by 7 bases, with 18 bases between. The DNA for the CDR3 is TGTGCCCTGAGAAGCGGGGTGGAAAATTCACCCCTCCACTTT. As protein: CALRSGVENSPLHF.

The chain couples TRBV6-5 to TRBJ1-1; D call uncertain. This CDR3 region has 14 residues. Germline V gene data show CDR1 as MNHEY and CDR2 as SVGAGI. With 1 base removed from V and 5 bases from J, the gap between germline ends came to 11 bases. Here the CDR3 reads CASSYWGRRTEAFF. The CDR3 coding sequence is TGTGCCAGCAGTTACTGGGGTCGGAGGACTGAAGCTTTCTTT.

The table lists this clone with a count of one. CDR3 coding DNA: TGTGCCAGCAGTCTAGCTACAGGGACAACCTACGAGCAGTACTTC. Its translation: CASSLATGTTYEQYF. The chain is built from TRBV6-1 and TRBJ2-7; a weak D match, TRBD1 (6 bases). This CDR3 comprises 15 residues. CDR1 is MNHNS and CDR2 is SASEGT in the germline V gene. V was pared by 5 bases and J by 2 bases, with 16 bases between.

This clone occurred a few times. The V call is TRBV6-5, the J call TRBJ2-3; 10 nucleotides match TRBD1. Germline values: CDR1 MNHEY, CDR2 SVGAGI. V lost 3 bases and J lost 4; bases outside the gene matches: 4. The CDR3 runs to 15 residues. The CDR3 DNA follows: TGTGCCAGCAGTTATCAAGGACAGGGGGCAGATACGCAGTATTTT. This translates into CASSYQGQGADTQYF.

This clone was observed a few times. This sequence joins TRBV10-3 and TRBJ2-1, with 10 bases lining up with TRBD1. The ends lost 6 bases at V and 10 bases at J; junction bases unmatched: 12. Looked up from germline, CDR1 is ENHRY and CDR2 is SYGVKD. The length of the CDR3 is 15 residues. CDR3 in amino acids: CAIRYSGTGVYEQFF. The CDR3 DNA is TGTGCCATCAGATACTCCGGGACAGGGGTATACGAGCAGTTCTTC.

This clone has only a few counts. V is TRBV6-4 and J is TRBJ1-5, with 7 bases fitting TRBD1. J was trimmed by 0 bases and V by 7 bases; bases with no gene match: 9. The CDR3 extends over 16 amino acids. The germline V gene has CDR1 MRHNA and CDR2 SNTAGT. The CDR3: CASNAGTVYSNQPQHF. CDR3 nucleotide sequence: TGTGCCAGCAACGCCGGGACAGTATATAGCAATCAGCCCCAGCATTTT.

The V gene is TRBV30, the J gene TRBJ1-2; 9 nucleotides match TRBD1. This CDR3 is 14 amino acids long. Trimming cost V 2 bases and J 8 bases; bases outside gene matches: 9. The germline CDR1 and CDR2 sequences are GTSNPN and SVGIG (reference sequence). The CDR3 region is CAWSPGQGLLGYTF. Written as DNA, the CDR3 is TGTGCCTGGAGTCCGGGACAGGGACTATTAGGCTACACCTTC.

Points on this clone: Other DNA variants within this sample encode the same CDR3. V gene TRBV27 combines with J gene TRBJ2-7, with TRBD1 matching 8 bases. Trimming at V came to 4 bases and at J to 2 bases, leaving 4 bases not matched to a gene. This CDR3 is built from 14 residues. Germline-derived CDR1 and CDR2 are MNHEY and SMNVEV (reference sequence). CDR3 bases: TGTGCCAGCAGTTCGCGACAGGGGCCCTACGAGCAGTACTTC. Encoded protein: CASSSRQGPYEQYF.

This clone occurred a few times. The chain recombines TRBV18 with TRBJ2-7; TRBD1 matches 8 bases. Germline V gene sequence: CDR1 KGHSH, CDR2 LQKENI. This CDR3 is built from 15 residues. The trim removed 4 bases at V and 2 bases at J, leaving 7 bases unmatched. CDR3 residues: CASSLGQGTAYEQYF. CDR3 in DNA: TGTGCCAGCTCACTAGGACAGGGCACTGCCTACGAGCAGTACTTC.

This clone showed up just a few times. The rearrangement uses TRBV7-2 and TRBJ1-6; D gene ambiguous. The germline V gene has CDR1 SGHTA and CDR2 FQGNSA. The CDR3 is 12 residues long. V was trimmed by 5 bases and J by 5 bases, leaving 4 bases between them. Written as DNA, the CDR3 is TGTGCCAGCAGCCCAAATAATTCACCCCTCCACTTT. Translated: CASSPNNSPLHF.

This clone appeared a few times. The chain is built from TRBV14 and TRBJ2-1; a possible D gene is TRBD1 (5 bases). Germline V gene data show CDR1 as SGHDN and CDR2 as FVKESK. The CDR3 is 13 amino acids. Trimming left V 4 bases short and J 9 bases short, with 13 bases between. CDR3 amino acids: CASSRQMSGEQFF. CDR3 DNA sequence: TGTGCCAGCAGCCGACAGATGTCCGGTGAGCAGTTCTTC. Combining the CDR3 with reference TRBV14 and TRBJ2-1 gives the whole variable domain EAGVTQFPSHSVIEKGQTVTLRCDPISGHDNLYWYRRVMGKEIKFLLHFVKESKQDESGMPNNRFLAERTGGTYSTLKVQPAELEDSGVYFCASSRQMSGEQFFGPGTRLTVL.

This clone has a handful of counts. The chain uses TRBV18 and TRBJ2-3, with a tentative D call TRBD1 (6 bases). CDR3 length: 16 residues. Germline V lookup: CDR1 KGHSH, CDR2 LQKENI. The V gene lost 4 bases and the J gene lost 5 bases, with 19 bases spanning the gap. The DNA of the CDR3 is TGTGCCAGCTCACACACAACAGGGATCGCCGTAGATACGCAGTATTTT. This translates into CASSHTTGIAVDTQYF.

This clone was detected a few times. Additional DNA sequences in this sample encode the identical CDR3. The gene calls are TRBV7-2 and TRBJ1-1; possibly TRBD1 for D (6 bases). V was shortened by 4 bases and J by 1 base, with 7 bases between the two germline ends. This CDR3 spans 13 amino acids. Germline V lookup: CDR1 SGHTA, CDR2 FQGNSA. CDR3 protein: CASSSQGNTEAFF. The CDR3 DNA is TGTGCCAGCAGCTCACAGGGGAACACTGAAGCTTTCTTT. Based on the CDR3 plus reference TRBV7-2 and TRBJ1-1, the full variable domain is GAGVSQSPSNKVTEKGKDVELRCDPISGHTALYWYRQSLGQGLEFLIYFQGNSAPDKSGLPSDRFSAERTGGSVSTLTIQRTQQEDSAVYLCASSSQGNTEAFFGQGTRLTVV.